The 27 T cell receptor beta chains below were found in one sample sequenced in a study of blood T cell repertoires in COVID-19 (dated by TCRdb to 2018 to 2020). Receptors were amplified or captured by the immunoSEQ multiplex PCR assay. TCRdb's version of the immuneACCESS table is confined to in-frame rearrangements and falls short of the full clone set. An unresolved V gene accounts for under half of the shortfall where checked; the remainder is of unknown origin. This sample lists more than 95,000 clones; 85% were detected once. Together, the top ten hold around 4.1% of the sample. Sequenced sample: peripheral blood. Source of these receptors: a man aged 45-60 years with acute or convalescent COVID-19.

This rearrangement joins TRBV30 to TRBJ2-7; D might be TRBD2 (5 bases). In germline, CDR1 is GTSNPN, CDR2 SVGIG (reference sequence). V lost 0 bases and J lost 0, with 12 bases in between. This CDR3 spans 15 amino acids. In DNA form, the CDR3 reads TGTGCCTGGAGTGTACCGGGAAAAAGCTCCTACGAGCAGTACTTC. Translating it yields CAWSVPGKSSYEQYF.

The sample holds one count of this clone. This chain connects TRBV27 to TRBJ1-1, with a tentative D call TRBD1 (5 bases). The CDR3 runs 13 residues. Trimming left V 7 bases short and J 4 bases short, with 13 bases between. CDR1 MNHEY and CDR2 SMNVEV come from the germline V gene (reference sequence). The CDR3 region is CASKVGRGTEAFF. The CDR3 nucleotides read TGTGCCAGCAAGGTAGGGAGGGGCACTGAAGCTTTCTTT.

The V and J genes are TRBV10-3 and TRBJ2-1; tentative D call: TRBD2 (6 bases). CDR3 size: 16 residues. Trimming stripped 3 bases from V and 0 bases from J, with 12 bases between. CDR1 and CDR2 from the germline V gene are ENHRY and SYGVKD. The CDR3 here is CAISDRSGSSYNEQFF. The CDR3 DNA follows: TGTGCCATCAGTGACCGTAGCGGAAGCTCCTACAATGAGCAGTTCTTC.

The chain combines TRBV10-3 with TRBJ2-1; 9 nucleotides align to TRBD2. Germline CDR1 and CDR2: ENHRY and SYGVKD. The trim removed 4 bases at V and 6 bases at J, leaving 7 bases unmatched. The CDR3 runs 15 residues. The CDR3 DNA is TGTGCCATCAGTGGGGGCGGGAGGGCCGTCAATGAGCAGTTCTTC. As protein: CAISGGGRAVNEQFF.

V is TRBV5-6 and J is TRBJ2-3, with TRBD2 matching 13 bases. V shed 4 bases, J shed 3 bases, and the junction held 5 bases outside the gene matches. The CDR3 is made up of 16 amino acids. Germline lookup yields CDR1 SGHDT and CDR2 YYEEEE. The chain's CDR3 is CASSPRTSGRTDTQYF. CDR3 coding DNA: TGTGCCAGCAGCCCCCGGACTAGCGGGAGAACAGATACGCAGTATTTT.

This chain connects TRBV25-1 to TRBJ1-4; D is possibly TRBD1 (5 bases). Per the germline V gene, CDR1 is MGHDK and CDR2 is SYGVNS. This CDR3 is built from 14 residues. Trimming took off 7 bases at V and 8 bases at J, with 17 bases between the two ends. CDR3 DNA: TGTGCCAGCAACAACCGGCTGACAGAGGAAAAACTGTTTTTT. Translation: CASNNRLTEEKLFF.

This chain links TRBV4-1 with TRBJ1-1, with 8 nucleotides matching TRBD1. V lost 3 bases and J lost 0; bases outside the gene matches: 9. From germline, CDR1 is MGHRA and CDR2 YSYEKL. The CDR3 is made up of 17 amino acids. The CDR3 protein is CASSHTGQGPVNTEAFF. CDR3 nucleotide sequence: TGCGCCAGCAGCCATACAGGACAGGGCCCGGTGAACACTGAAGCTTTCTTT.

The rearrangement joins TRBV18 to TRBJ1-3; no reliable D call. Germline CDR1 reads KGHSH; CDR2 reads LQKENI. Trimming left V 2 bases short and J 0 bases short, with 11 bases between. CDR3 length equals 16 residues. CDR3 nucleotide sequence: TGTGCCAGCTCACCAGGGCTCCTTGGCTCTGGAAACACCATATATTTT. It encodes CASSPGLLGSGNTIYF.

A few counts support this clone. The chain carries TRBV19 and TRBJ2-7; TRBD1 might be the D (5 bases). V was clipped by 8 bases and J by 6 bases, with 17 bases between them. The CDR3 totals 13 residues. In germline, CDR1 is LNHDA, CDR2 SQIVND (reference sequence). CDR3 sequence reads: CASSPRVNGEQYF. CDR3 DNA sequence: TGTGCCAGTTCCCCCAGGGTAAACGGCGAGCAGTACTTC. The variable domain in full, with the rest retrieved from reference TRBV19 and TRBJ2-7, is DGGITQSPKYLFRKEGQNVTLSCEQNLNHDAMYWYRQDPGQGLRLIYYSQIVNDFQKGDIAEGYSVSREKKESFPLTVTSAQKNPTAFYLCASSPRVNGEQYFGPGTRLTVT.

On this clone itself: The junction and the germline gene differ at one end; a read error may be behind it. This sequence joins TRBV6-5 and TRBJ2-5, with TRBD1 matching 9 bases. Per the germline V gene, CDR1 is MNHEY and CDR2 is SVGAGI. This CDR3 contains 12 residues. The CDR3 here is CASSTRPGQGNF. The CDR3 nucleotides read TGTGCCAGCAGCACCCGACCGGGACAGGGTAACTTC.

The chain employs TRBV6-5 and TRBJ2-7; 7 bases are shared with TRBD1. V shed 5 bases and J 3 bases; nucleotides not matched to a gene: 7. This CDR3 has 14 amino acids. Germline V gene lookup returns CDR1 MNHEY and CDR2 SVGAGI. The CDR3 bases are TGTGCCAGCAGTAAGGGACAGACACTCTACGAGCAGTACTTC. As protein: CASSKGQTLYEQYF.

V gene TRBV4-1 combines with J gene TRBJ2-1; 9 positions agree with TRBD2. The CDR3 is made up of 16 amino acids. The V gene's germline CDR1 is MGHRA and CDR2 YSYEKL. With 1 base clipped from V and 7 bases from J, the junction kept 8 bases outside the gene matches. In nucleotides, the CDR3 is TGCGCCAGCAGCCAAGTGGCGGGAGGGCCTCGGAATGAGCAGTTCTTC. The encoded protein is CASSQVAGGPRNEQFF.

The V call is TRBV6-5, the J call TRBJ1-4; D is unclear. The germline V and J ends were trimmed by 6 bases and 8 bases, with 13 bases remaining between them. The CDR3 length is 13 residues. Germline V lookup: CDR1 MNHEY, CDR2 SVGAGI. The CDR3 loop reads CASRFFGGEKLFF. The CDR3 DNA reads TGTGCCAGCAGGTTCTTCGGCGGGGAAAAACTGTTTTTT.

The gene calls are TRBV28 and TRBJ2-3; 8 bases map to TRBD1. Germline V gene lookup returns CDR1 MDHEN and CDR2 SYDVKM. Losses at the gene ends were 5 bases for V and 6 bases for J; bases not matched to a gene: 13. The CDR3 loop spans 16 amino acids. The CDR3 is CASSLLQGALRDTQYF. CDR3 coding DNA: TGTGCCAGCAGTCTCCTTCAGGGGGCTCTGAGGGATACGCAGTATTTT.

The J gene is TRBJ2-5, the V gene TRBV7-9; D remains ambiguous. Per the germline V gene, CDR1 is SEHNR and CDR2 is FQNEAQ (reference sequence). The CDR3 loop spans 14 amino acids. Trimming took 1 base from V and 0 from J, leaving 6 bases between them. CDR3 DNA: TGTGCCAGCAGCTTAGTTCCCTACCAAGAGACCCAGTACTTC. Translated: CASSLVPYQETQYF.

This clone was seen a few times. The chain combines TRBV4-1 with TRBJ1-1, with TRBD1 identical over 7 bases. With V trimmed by 3 bases and J by 4 bases, 5 bases remained unmatched. Germline loops: CDR1 MGHRA, CDR2 YSYEKL. The CDR3 has 14 residues. CDR3 residues: CASSQVQGSTEAFF. In DNA, the CDR3 is TGCGCCAGCAGCCAGGTACAGGGGAGCACTGAAGCTTTCTTT.

The CDR3 here is CASSGDHYGYTF. In DNA, the CDR3 is TGTGCCAGCTCAGGAGACCATTATGGCTACACCTTC. The chain uses TRBV18 and TRBJ1-2; D call uncertain. Germline CDR1 is KGHSH and CDR2 is LQKENI. Trimming took off 5 bases at V and 5 bases at J, with 9 bases between the two ends. The CDR3 runs 12 residues.

This chain links TRBV6-2 or TRBV6-3 with TRBJ1-2; 12 positions match TRBD1. The trim removed 4 bases at V and 12 bases at J, leaving 9 bases unmatched. Germline V gene lookup returns CDR1 MNHEY and CDR2 SVGEGT. This CDR3 contains 14 residues. CDR3 nucleotides: TGTGCCAGCAGTTCCTCGGGACAGGGGGCAGGGAACACCTTC. Translated: CASSSSGQGAGNTF.

The rearrangement joins TRBV21-1 to TRBJ1-1. TRBV21-1 is a documented pseudogene. The CDR3 is 18 amino acids. This CDR3 is CASHFKLLGGAFNTEAFF. CDR3 DNA sequence: TGTGCCAGCCACTTCAAGCTCCTAGGAGGGGCTTTTAACACTGAAGCTTTCTTT.

This clone was seen just once. V gene TRBV5-1 combines with J gene TRBJ2-2; TRBD2 matches 8 bases. V trimming: 4 bases; J trimming: 5 bases; junction bases outside the gene matches: 7. CDR3 size: 15 residues. CDR1 and CDR2 from the germline V gene are SGHRS and YFSETQ. The CDR3 sequence is CASSLRGAWTGELFF. The CDR3 DNA is TGCGCCAGCAGCCTGCGGGGGGCCTGGACCGGGGAGCTGTTTTTT.

V and J are TRBV14 and TRBJ1-1; TRBD1 agrees at 9 bases. The length of the CDR3 is 18 residues. Per germline, CDR1 SGHDN and CDR2 FVKESK. V was clipped by 2 bases and J by 4 bases; unmatched bases: 14. CDR3 sequence reads: CASSQTRDRGSWFTEAFF. The CDR3 bases are TGTGCCAGCAGCCAAACTCGCGACAGGGGGTCATGGTTCACTGAAGCTTTCTTT.

The V and J genes are TRBV3-1 (or the pseudogene TRBV3-2) and TRBJ2-1, with 10 bases fitting TRBD2. Germline V gene data show CDR1 as LGHDT and CDR2 as YNNKEL (reference sequence). Trimming at V came to 3 bases and at J to 3 bases, leaving 2 bases not matched to a gene. The CDR3 extends over 15 amino acids. CDR3 DNA sequence: TGTGCCAGCAGCCACAGCGGGGGGGACTACAATGAGCAGTTCTTC. It translates to CASSHSGGDYNEQFF.

This clone was recorded once. CDR3: CASSIFFGTGTKETQYF. DNA for the CDR3: TGTGCCAGTAGTATATTTTTTGGGACAGGAACTAAAGAGACCCAGTACTTC. This rearrangement joins TRBV19 to TRBJ2-5, with 8 nucleotides matching TRBD1. The CDR3 has 17 amino acids. V lost 2 bases and J lost 3; bases outside the gene matches: 11. The germline V gene encodes CDR1 LNHDA and CDR2 SQIVND (reference sequence).

V is TRBV7-8 and J is TRBJ1-5; D is unclear. V was cut by 3 bases and J by 2 bases, with 2 bases left in between. Germline lookup yields CDR1 SGHVS and CDR2 FQNEAQ. The CDR3 covers 12 residues. CDR3 loop: CASSFGNQPQHF. The CDR3 DNA sequence: TGTGCCAGCAGCTTCGGCAATCAGCCCCAGCATTTT.

The chain couples TRBV6-6 to TRBJ1-1, with D possibly matching TRBD1 (5 bases). This CDR3 region has 19 residues. Trimming cost V 5 bases and J 0 bases, with 25 bases left between them. Germline loops: CDR1 MNHNY, CDR2 SVGAGI (reference sequence). The CDR3 region has the DNA TGTGCCAGCAGTCTCACCCGAGTAGGTCCCGGACACCTGAACACTGAAGCTTTCTTT. It specifies CASSLTRVGPGHLNTEAFF.

This clone came up a few times. The chain joins TRBV18 to TRBJ2-4; D is uncertain. The CDR3 extends over 14 amino acids. Germline lookup yields CDR1 KGHSH and CDR2 LQKENI. The V and J ends lost 0 bases and 4 bases respectively, with 7 bases between them. CDR3 in amino acids: CASSPPLEKNIQYF. The DNA of the CDR3 is TGTGCCAGCTCACCACCGTTAGAAAAAAACATTCAGTACTTC.

The rearrangement joins TRBV9 to TRBJ2-7; 9 bases align to TRBD2. Germline V lookup: CDR1 SGDLS, CDR2 YYNGEE. CDR3 length: 15 amino acids. Unmatched junction bases numbered 8, after V lost 3 bases and J lost 4 bases. The DNA for the CDR3 is TGTGCCAGCAGCGCCCACAGCGGGAGGCGATACGAGCAGTACTTC. This sequence encodes CASSAHSGRRYEQYF.